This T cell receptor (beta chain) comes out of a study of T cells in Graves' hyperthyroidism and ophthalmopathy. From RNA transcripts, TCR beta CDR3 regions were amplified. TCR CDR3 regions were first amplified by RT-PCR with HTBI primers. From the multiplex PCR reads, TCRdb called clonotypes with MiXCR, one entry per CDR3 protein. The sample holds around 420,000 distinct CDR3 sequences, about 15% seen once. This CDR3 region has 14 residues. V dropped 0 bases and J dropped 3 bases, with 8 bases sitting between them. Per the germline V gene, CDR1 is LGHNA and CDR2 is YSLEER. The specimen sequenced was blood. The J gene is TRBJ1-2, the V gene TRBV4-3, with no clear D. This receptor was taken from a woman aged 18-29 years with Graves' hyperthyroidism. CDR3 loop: CASSQDGRDYGYTF. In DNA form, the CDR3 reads TGCGCCAGCAGCCAAGATGGGCGAGACTATGGCTACACCTTC.